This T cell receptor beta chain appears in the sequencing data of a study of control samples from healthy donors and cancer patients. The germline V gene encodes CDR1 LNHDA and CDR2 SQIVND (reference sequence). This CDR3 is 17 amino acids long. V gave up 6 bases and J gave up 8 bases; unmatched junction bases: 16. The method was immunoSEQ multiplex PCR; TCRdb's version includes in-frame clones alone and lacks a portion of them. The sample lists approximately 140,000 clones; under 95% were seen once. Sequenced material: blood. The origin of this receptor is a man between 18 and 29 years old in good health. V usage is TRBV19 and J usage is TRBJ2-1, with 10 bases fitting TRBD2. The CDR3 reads CASRLAGASYLSDEQFF. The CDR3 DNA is TGTGCCAGTAGGCTAGCGGGGGCCAGCTATTTATCCGATGAGCAGTTCTTC. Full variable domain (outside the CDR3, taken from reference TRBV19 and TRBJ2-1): DGGITQSPKYLFRKEGQNVTLSCEQNLNHDAMYWYRQDPGQGLRLIYYSQIVNDFQKGDIAEGYSVSREKKESFPLTVTSAQKNPTAFYLCASRLAGASYLSDEQFFGPGTRLTVL.